This T cell receptor beta chain is drawn from a study of T-cell reconstitution after alpha-beta-depleted transplantation in children. The TCRbeta library incorporated unique molecular identifiers. TCRdb used MiXCR to reprocess the PCR reads, holding one entry per CDR3 protein. The table includes over 150,000 distinct CDR3 sequences, about 7% detected once. This clonotype was counted only a few times. The V gene lost 3 bases and the J gene lost 5 bases, with 7 bases spanning the gap. Germline CDR1 reads MDHEN; CDR2 reads SYDVKM. The CDR3 extends over 12 amino acids. The input for sequencing was PBMCs, taken before TCRalphabeta/CD19-depleted stem cell transplant. The clonotype was recovered from a boy aged 2 to 10 with acute lymphoblastic leukemia, due to receive a stem cell transplant. The genes are TRBV28 and TRBJ1-2, with D tentatively TRBD1 (5 bases). CDR3 DNA sequence: TGTGCCAGCAGTTTCGGGGGATATGGCTACACCTTC. Protein: CASSFGGYGYTF.